This T cell receptor (beta chain) was observed in a study of T cell repertoires in cytomegalovirus infection. Study-level information: HLA-C-restricted CMV epitopes, recently identified, and well-studied HLA-B-restricted ones were used by the study. Indications came from public TCR beta signatures; they pointed to CMV infection and to a matching HLA type. Study-wide points: Based on cumulative public TCR beta family frequency, carriers of CMV plus the relevant HLA were identified. Clonotype analysis showed dominance of the ex vivo response by HLA-C-restricted CMV-specific TCR beta clonotypes.

This clonotype was seen a handful of times. Its target is not known. One entry per CDR3 protein results from TCRdb running MiXCR on the reads. The sample shows 100,000 to 150,000 distinct CDR3 sequences, about 32% of them seen only once. The CDR3 covers 17 residues. V lost 5 bases and J lost 4, with 23 bases in between. Germline CDR1 reads LNHDA; CDR2 reads SQIVND (reference sequence). This material consisted of CD8+ T cells from cultured PBMCs, taken from culture after CMV antigen stimulation. The receptor's source is a human donor in good health (CMV status not recorded). Some clones in this sample may be carry-over from other donors' samples. The rearrangement uses TRBV19 and TRBJ1-2; D gene uncertain. Written as DNA, the CDR3 is TGTGCCAGTAGTCCAGGATTCGGACCGGCGGTGTTCTATGGCTACACCTTC. It codes for CASSPGFGPAVFYGYTF.